This TCR beta chain was retrieved from a study of Ad26.COV2.S vaccination and SARS-CoV-2 variants. The wider study: Within the COV1001 Ad26.COV2.S trial arm, the donor was enrolled.

Findings of the study overall: Whether participants received vaccine or placebo, their non-spike TCR breadth was similar. Overall T cell responses may have been underestimated by the analyses of TCR breadth and depth.

CDR1 is KGHSH, CDR2 LQKENI, per germline. V gave up 2 bases and J gave up 8 bases; unmatched junction bases: 7. The length of the CDR3 is 15 residues. As regards this clone: Its target is unknown.

Regarding treatment: roughly 18 received Ad26.COV2.S at low or high dose, single or two shots; 5 received placebo; per-sample allocation not given. It was on day 63 after the first vaccine or placebo injection that samples were taken. Whoever gave the sample was an adult aged 18-55 years in Boston. Produced via immunoSEQ multiplex PCR; TCRdb's table is partial and in-frame only. The sample carries around 400,000 clones, approximately 90% recorded once. Sequencing was performed on peripheral blood, taken in a trial of Ad26.COV2.S vaccine versus placebo. The receptor comes from a person between 18 and 59 years old who received the Ad26.COV2.S COVID-19 vaccine or a placebo. The V gene is TRBV18, the J gene TRBJ2-1, with 9 positions matching TRBD2. Here the CDR3 reads CASSPYAGGSDEQFF. CDR3 in DNA: TGTGCCAGCTCACCATATGCGGGAGGGTCCGATGAGCAGTTCTTC.